This T cell receptor (beta chain) was sequenced during a study of blood T cell repertoires in COVID-19. Turning to the study itself: The origin of the acute and convalescent COVID-19 samples was the United States, Italy and Spain. In each case, the material was cDNA or gDNA derived from T cells, B-cell-depleted T cells, or PBMCs.

Ten or more counts support this clone. Original methodology: Reference gene primer amplification yielded estimated nucleated cell counts. Repertoires were generated with immunoSEQ multiplex PCR, while TCRdb's copy carries only in-frame clones and drops some. V, J and clone size reflect that table, while D and trimming were determined from the DNA. The table lists about 150,000 clones, over 80% of them singletons, with under 3% in the top ten. With 5 bases clipped from V and 3 bases from J, the junction kept 7 bases outside the gene matches. This CDR3 is 17 amino acids long. Germline CDR1 reads SEHNR; CDR2 reads FQNEAQ (reference sequence).

The sequenced sample consisted of peripheral blood. The source is a woman between 40 and 50 years old with active or convalescent COVID-19. This chain uses TRBV7-9 with TRBJ2-3, with 14 positions matching TRBD2. CDR3 coding DNA: TGTGCCAGCAGCCCAAGAAGACTAGCGGGGGGGACAGATACGCAGTATTTT. Residues: CASSPRRLAGGTDTQYF.